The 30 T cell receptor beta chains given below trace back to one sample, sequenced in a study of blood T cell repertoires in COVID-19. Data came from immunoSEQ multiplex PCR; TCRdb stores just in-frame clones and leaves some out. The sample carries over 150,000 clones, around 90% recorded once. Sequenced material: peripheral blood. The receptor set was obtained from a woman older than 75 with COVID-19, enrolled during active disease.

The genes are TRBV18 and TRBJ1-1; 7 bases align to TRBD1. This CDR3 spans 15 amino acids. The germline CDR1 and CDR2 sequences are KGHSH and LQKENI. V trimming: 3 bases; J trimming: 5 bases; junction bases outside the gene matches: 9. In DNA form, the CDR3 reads TGTGCCAGCTCACCTGAGGTAGGGGGCGGGACTGAAGCTTTCTTT. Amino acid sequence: CASSPEVGGGTEAFF.

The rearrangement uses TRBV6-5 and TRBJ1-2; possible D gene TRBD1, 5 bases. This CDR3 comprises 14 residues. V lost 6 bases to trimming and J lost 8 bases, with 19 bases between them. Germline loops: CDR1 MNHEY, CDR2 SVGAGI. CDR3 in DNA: TGTGCCAGCAGCACCGGGGGGAGGCTGGGCGGCTACACCTTC. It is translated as CASSTGGRLGGYTF.

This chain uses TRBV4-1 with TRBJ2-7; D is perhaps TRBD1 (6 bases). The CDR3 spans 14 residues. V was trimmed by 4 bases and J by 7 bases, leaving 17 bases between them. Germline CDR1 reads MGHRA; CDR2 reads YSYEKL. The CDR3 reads CASSPSERGYEQYF. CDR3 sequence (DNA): TGCGCCAGCAGCCCCTCGGAAAGGGGGTATGAGCAGTACTTC.

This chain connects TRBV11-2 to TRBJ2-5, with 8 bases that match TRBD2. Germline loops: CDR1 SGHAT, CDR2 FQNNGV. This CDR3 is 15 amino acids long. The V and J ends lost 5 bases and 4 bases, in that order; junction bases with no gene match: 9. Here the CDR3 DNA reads TGTGCCAGCAGCCTCCCCGGTCGGGGGGGAGAGACCCAGTACTTC. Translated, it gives CASSLPGRGGETQYF.

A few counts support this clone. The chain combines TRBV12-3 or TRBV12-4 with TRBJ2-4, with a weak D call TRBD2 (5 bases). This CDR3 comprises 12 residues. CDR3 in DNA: TGTGCTACCGGCGGGGCCAAAAACATTCAGTACTTC. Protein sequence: CATGGAKNIQYF.

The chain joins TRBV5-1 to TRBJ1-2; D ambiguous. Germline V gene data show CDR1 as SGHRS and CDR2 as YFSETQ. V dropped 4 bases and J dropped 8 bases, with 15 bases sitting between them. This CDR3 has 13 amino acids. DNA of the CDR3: TGCGCCAGCAGCCTCGAGGGCCAAGGGGGCTACACCTTC. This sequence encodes CASSLEGQGGYTF.

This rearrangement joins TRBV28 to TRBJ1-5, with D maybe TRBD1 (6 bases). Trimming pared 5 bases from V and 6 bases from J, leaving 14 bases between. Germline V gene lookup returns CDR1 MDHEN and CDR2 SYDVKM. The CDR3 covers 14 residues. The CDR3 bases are TGTGCCAGCAGTGCCGGGGGGGGGCTTCAGCCCCAGCATTTT. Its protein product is CASSAGGGLQPQHF. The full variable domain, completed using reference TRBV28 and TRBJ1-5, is DVKVTQSSRYLVKRTGEKVFLECVQDMDHENMFWYRQDPGLGLRLIYFSYDVKMKEKGDIPEGYSVSREKKERFSLILESASTNQTSMYLCASSAGGGLQPQHFGDGTRLSIL.

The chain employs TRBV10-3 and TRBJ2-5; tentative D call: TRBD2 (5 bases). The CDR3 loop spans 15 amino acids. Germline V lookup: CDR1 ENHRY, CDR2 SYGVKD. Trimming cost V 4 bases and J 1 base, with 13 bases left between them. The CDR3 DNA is TGTGCCATCAGTGCCGGAGGAGTCGGCCAAGAGACCCAGTACTTC. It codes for CAISAGGVGQETQYF.

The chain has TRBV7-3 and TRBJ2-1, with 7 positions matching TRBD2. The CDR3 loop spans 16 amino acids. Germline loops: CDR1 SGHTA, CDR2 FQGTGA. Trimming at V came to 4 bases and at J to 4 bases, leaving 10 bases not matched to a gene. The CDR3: CASSSRLALNYNEQFF. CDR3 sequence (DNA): TGTGCCAGCAGCTCACGACTAGCCTTAAATTACAATGAGCAGTTCTTC.

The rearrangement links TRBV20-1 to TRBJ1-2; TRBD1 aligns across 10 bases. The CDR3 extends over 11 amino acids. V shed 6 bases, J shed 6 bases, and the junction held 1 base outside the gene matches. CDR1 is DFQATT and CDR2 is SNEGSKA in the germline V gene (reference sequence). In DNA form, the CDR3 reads TGCAGTGCAGGGACAGGGGATGGCTACACCTTC. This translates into CSAGTGDGYTF.

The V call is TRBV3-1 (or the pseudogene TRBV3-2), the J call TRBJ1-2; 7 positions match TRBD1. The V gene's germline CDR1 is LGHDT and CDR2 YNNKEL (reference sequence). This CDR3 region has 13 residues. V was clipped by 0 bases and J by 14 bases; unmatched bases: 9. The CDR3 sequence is CASSQDLGTVITF. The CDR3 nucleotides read TGTGCCAGCAGCCAAGATCTGGGGACAGTTATTACCTTC.

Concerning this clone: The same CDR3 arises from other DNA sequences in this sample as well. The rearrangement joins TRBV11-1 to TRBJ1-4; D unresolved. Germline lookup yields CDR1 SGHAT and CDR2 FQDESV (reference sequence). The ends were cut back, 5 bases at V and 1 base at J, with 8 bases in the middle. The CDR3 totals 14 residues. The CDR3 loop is CASSPGETNEKLFF. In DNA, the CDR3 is TGTGCCAGCAGCCCGGGTGAAACTAATGAAAAACTGTTTTTT. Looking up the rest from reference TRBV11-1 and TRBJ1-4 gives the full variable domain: EAEVAQSPRYKITEKSQAVAFWCDPISGHATLYWYRQILGQGPELLVQFQDESVVDDSQLPKDRFSAERLKGVDSTLKIQPAELGDSAMYLCASSPGETNEKLFFGSGTQLSVL.

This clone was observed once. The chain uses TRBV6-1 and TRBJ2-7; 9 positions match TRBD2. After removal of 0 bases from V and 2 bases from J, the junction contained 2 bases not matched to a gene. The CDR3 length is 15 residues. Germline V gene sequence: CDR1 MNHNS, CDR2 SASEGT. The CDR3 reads CASSEAAGGPYEQYF. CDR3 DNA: TGTGCCAGCAGTGAAGCGGCGGGAGGGCCCTACGAGCAGTACTTC.

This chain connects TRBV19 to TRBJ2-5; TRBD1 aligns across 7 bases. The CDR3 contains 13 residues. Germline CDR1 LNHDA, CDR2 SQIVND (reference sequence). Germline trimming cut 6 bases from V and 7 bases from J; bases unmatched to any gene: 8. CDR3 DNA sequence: TGTGCCAGTAGCCGAGGACAGGCGGGGACCCAGTACTTC. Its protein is CASSRGQAGTQYF.

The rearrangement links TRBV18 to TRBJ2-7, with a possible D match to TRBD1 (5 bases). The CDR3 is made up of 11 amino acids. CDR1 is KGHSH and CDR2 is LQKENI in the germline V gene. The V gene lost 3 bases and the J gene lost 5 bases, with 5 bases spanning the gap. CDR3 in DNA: TGTGCCAGCTCACCCAGGGACGAGCAGTACTTC. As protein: CASSPRDEQYF.

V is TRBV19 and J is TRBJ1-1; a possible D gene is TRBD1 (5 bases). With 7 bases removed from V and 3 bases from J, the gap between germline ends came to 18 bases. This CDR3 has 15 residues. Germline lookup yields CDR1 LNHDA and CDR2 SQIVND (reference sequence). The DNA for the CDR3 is TGTGCCAGTACTAAGGGGTGGGGAATGGACACTGAAGCTTTCTTT. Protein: CASTKGWGMDTEAFF.

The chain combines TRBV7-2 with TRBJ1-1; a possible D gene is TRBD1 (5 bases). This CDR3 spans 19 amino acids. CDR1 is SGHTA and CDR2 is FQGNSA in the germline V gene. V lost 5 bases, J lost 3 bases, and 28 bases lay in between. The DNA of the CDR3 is TGTGCCAGCAGCCTACTACCGGGACTCACACTCTCGAGGGACACTGAAGCTTTCTTT. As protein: CASSLLPGLTLSRDTEAFF.

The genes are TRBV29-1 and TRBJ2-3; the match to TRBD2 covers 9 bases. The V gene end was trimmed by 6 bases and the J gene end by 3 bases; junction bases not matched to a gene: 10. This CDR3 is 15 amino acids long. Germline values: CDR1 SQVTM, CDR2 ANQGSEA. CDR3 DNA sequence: TGCAGCGTGGTTCCGGCGGGGGGGAGTACAGATACGCAGTATTTT. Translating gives CSVVPAGGSTDTQYF.

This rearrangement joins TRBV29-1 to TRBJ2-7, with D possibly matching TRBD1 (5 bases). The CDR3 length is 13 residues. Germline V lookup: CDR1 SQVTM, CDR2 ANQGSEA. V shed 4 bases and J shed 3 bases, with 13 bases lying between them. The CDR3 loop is CSVVKGPYYEQYF. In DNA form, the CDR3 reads TGCAGCGTTGTGAAGGGGCCTTACTACGAGCAGTACTTC.

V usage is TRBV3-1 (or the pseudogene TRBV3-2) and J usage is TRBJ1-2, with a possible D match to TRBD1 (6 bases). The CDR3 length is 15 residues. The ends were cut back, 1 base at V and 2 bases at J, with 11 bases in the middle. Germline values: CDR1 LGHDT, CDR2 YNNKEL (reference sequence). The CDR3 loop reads CASSQGGGPNYGYTF. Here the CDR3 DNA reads TGTGCCAGCAGCCAAGGGGGGGGGCCCAACTATGGCTACACCTTC.

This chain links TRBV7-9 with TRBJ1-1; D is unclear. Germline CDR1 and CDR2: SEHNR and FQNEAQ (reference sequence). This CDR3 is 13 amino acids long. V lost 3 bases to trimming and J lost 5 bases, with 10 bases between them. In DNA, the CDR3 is TGTGCCAGCAGCTTTTCGCCGGGTACTGAAGCTTTCTTT. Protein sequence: CASSFSPGTEAFF.

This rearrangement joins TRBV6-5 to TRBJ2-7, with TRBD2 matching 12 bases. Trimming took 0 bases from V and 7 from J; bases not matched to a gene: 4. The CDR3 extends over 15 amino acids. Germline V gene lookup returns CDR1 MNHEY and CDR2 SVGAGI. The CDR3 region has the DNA TGTGCCAGCAGTTACTCGAGGCTAGCGGGAGGGGAGCAGTACTTC. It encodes CASSYSRLAGGEQYF.

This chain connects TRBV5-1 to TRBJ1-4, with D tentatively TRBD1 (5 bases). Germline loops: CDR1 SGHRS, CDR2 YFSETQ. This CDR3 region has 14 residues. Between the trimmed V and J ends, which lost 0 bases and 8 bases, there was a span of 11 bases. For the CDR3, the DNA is TGCGCCAGCAGCTTGGCTGGGGCTTCCGAAAAACTGTTTTTT. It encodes CASSLAGASEKLFF.

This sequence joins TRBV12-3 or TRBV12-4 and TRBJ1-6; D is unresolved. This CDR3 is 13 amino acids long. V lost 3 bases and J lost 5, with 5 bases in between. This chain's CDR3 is CASSFGNNSPLHF. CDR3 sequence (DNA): TGTGCCAGCAGTTTCGGGAATAATTCACCCCTCCACTTT.

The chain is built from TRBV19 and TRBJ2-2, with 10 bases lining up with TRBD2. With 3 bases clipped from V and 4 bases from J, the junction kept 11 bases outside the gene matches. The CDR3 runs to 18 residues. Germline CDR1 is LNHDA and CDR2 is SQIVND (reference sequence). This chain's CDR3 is CASSIPSGRALGTGELFF. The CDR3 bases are TGTGCCAGTAGTATCCCCAGCGGGAGGGCCTTGGGCACCGGGGAGCTGTTTTTT.

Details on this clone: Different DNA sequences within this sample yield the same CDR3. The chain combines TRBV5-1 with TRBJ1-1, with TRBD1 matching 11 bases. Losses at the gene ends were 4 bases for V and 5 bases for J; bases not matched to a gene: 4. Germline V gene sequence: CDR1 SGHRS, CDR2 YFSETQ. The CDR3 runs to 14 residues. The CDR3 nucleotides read TGCGCCAGCAGCCCGGGACAGGGGGGAACTGAAGCTTTCTTT. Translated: CASSPGQGGTEAFF.

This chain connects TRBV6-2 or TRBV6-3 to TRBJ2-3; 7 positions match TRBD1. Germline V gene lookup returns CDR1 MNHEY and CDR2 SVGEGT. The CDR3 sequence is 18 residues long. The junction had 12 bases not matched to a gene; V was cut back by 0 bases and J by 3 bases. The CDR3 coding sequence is TGTGCCAGCAGTTACTCGATGAGATGGAAGGGGGCGACAGATACGCAGTATTTT. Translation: CASSYSMRWKGATDTQYF.

The CDR3 protein is CASSVEGLNTEAFF. In DNA, the CDR3 is TGTGCCAGCAGTGTTGAGGGATTGAACACTGAAGCTTTCTTT. The rearrangement links TRBV2 to TRBJ1-1, with D unresolved. The CDR3 consists of 14 residues. Germline values: CDR1 SNHLY, CDR2 FYNNEI. V was clipped by 4 bases and J by 0 bases, with 9 bases between them.

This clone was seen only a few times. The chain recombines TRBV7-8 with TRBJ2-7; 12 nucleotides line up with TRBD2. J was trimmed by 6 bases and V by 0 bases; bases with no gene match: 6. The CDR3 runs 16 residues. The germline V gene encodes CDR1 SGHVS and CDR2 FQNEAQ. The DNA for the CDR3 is TGTGCCAGCAGCTTAGCTCTAGCGGGAGGGCCGGGCGAGCAGTACTTC. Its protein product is CASSLALAGGPGEQYF.

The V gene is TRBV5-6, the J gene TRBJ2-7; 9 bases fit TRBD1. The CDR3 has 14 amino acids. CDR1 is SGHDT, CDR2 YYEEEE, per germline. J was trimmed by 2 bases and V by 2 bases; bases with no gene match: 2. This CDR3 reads CASSLDRGTYEQYF. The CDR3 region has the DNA TGTGCCAGCAGCTTAGACAGGGGGACCTACGAGCAGTACTTC.